These T cell receptor beta chains were read from a single sample in a study of T cell responses to AZD1222 COVID-19 vaccine. Profiled with immunoSEQ multiplex PCR; TCRdb holds only in-frame clones, not every one. The table has 150,000 to 180,000 clones, approximately 86% seen once. The sample consisted of peripheral blood, taken after recovery from COVID-19. These receptors all stem from an adult who had recovered from COVID-19. Each CDR3 is given with its conserved first and last residue. The order of the fields is J gene, D gene, clone size, V gene, CDR3 protein, CDR3 DNA. D genes are given only for firm matches. Size is omitted from some rows. Given values are once, few, many or a class for expanded clones.

j_call: TRBJ1-6; d_call: -; clone_size: -; v_call: TRBV2; cdr3_aa: CASSEAQGRNSPLHF; cdr3_nt: TGTGCCAGCAGTGAGGCCCAGGGTCGGAATTCACCCCTCCACTTT
j_call: TRBJ2-5; d_call: -; clone_size: -; v_call: TRBV5-8; cdr3_aa: CASTYGGRETQYF; cdr3_nt: TGTGCCAGCACCTACGGGGGGCGGGAGACCCAGTACTTC
j_call: TRBJ2-5; d_call: -; clone_size: -; v_call: TRBV5-6; cdr3_aa: CASSSGNRVETQYF; cdr3_nt: TGTGCCAGCAGCTCCGGCAACAGGGTCGAGACCCAGTACTTC
j_call: TRBJ2-1; d_call: -; clone_size: -; v_call: TRBV5-6; cdr3_aa: CASSSWDNEQFF; cdr3_nt: TGTGCCAGCAGCTCATGGGACAATGAGCAGTTCTTC
j_call: TRBJ1-1; d_call: -; clone_size: -; v_call: TRBV10-3; cdr3_aa: CAIGGRDGNTEAFF; cdr3_nt: TGTGCCATCGGGGGCAGGGACGGAAACACTGAAGCTTTCTTT
j_call: TRBJ2-5; d_call: TRBD2; clone_size: few; v_call: TRBV5-1; cdr3_aa: CASSPLSGGEETQYF; cdr3_nt: TGCGCCAGCAGCCCCCTTAGCGGGGGAGAAGAGACCCAGTACTTC
j_call: TRBJ1-2; d_call: TRBD1; clone_size: -; v_call: TRBV27; cdr3_aa: CASSLGTGHNYGYTF; cdr3_nt: TGTGCCAGCAGTTTAGGGACAGGGCATAACTATGGCTACACCTTC
j_call: TRBJ2-3; d_call: -; clone_size: -; v_call: TRBV10-1; cdr3_aa: CASSRLAGGTDTQYF; cdr3_nt: TGCGCCAGCAGTAGACTCGCGGGTGGCACAGATACGCAGTATTTT
j_call: TRBJ2-7; d_call: -; clone_size: -; v_call: TRBV6-5; cdr3_aa: CASILGTPSYEQYF; cdr3_nt: TGTGCCAGCATCCTAGGGACACCTTCCTACGAGCAGTACTTC
j_call: TRBJ1-3; d_call: -; clone_size: -; v_call: TRBV7-2; cdr3_aa: CASSLGSAGNTIYF; cdr3_nt: TGTGCCAGCAGCTTAGGCAGTGCTGGAAACACCATATATTTT
j_call: TRBJ1-2; d_call: TRBD1; clone_size: -; v_call: TRBV6-5; cdr3_aa: CASSYSTQGDGYTF; cdr3_nt: TGTGCCAGCAGTTACTCGACTCAGGGGGATGGCTACACCTTC
j_call: TRBJ1-1; d_call: TRBD1; clone_size: -; v_call: TRBV19; cdr3_aa: CASSPWGQGRTEAFF; cdr3_nt: TGTGCCAGTAGTCCTTGGGGACAGGGGAGGACTGAAGCTTTCTTT
j_call: TRBJ1-4; d_call: TRBD1; clone_size: -; v_call: TRBV18; cdr3_aa: CASSRDRAIANEKLFF; cdr3_nt: TGTGCCAGCTCAAGGGACAGGGCGATAGCTAATGAAAAACTGTTTTTT
j_call: TRBJ1-1; d_call: -; clone_size: -; v_call: TRBV7-9; cdr3_aa: CASSLEENTEAFF; cdr3_nt: TGTGCCAGCAGCCTCGAGGAGAACACTGAAGCTTTCTTT
j_call: TRBJ1-2; d_call: -; clone_size: -; v_call: TRBV4-3; cdr3_aa: CASSQDFWNSNGYTF; cdr3_nt: TGCGCCAGCAGCCAAGATTTTTGGAACTCTAATGGCTACACCTTC
j_call: TRBJ2-3; d_call: -; clone_size: -; v_call: TRBV19; cdr3_aa: CASRLATSTDTQYF; cdr3_nt: TGTGCCAGTAGGCTAGCGACTAGCACAGATACGCAGTATTTT
j_call: TRBJ2-2; d_call: -; clone_size: -; v_call: TRBV5-4; cdr3_aa: CASSWGQNTGELFF; cdr3_nt: TGTGCCAGCAGCTGGGGACAGAACACCGGGGAGCTGTTTTTT
j_call: TRBJ1-1; d_call: -; clone_size: -; v_call: TRBV3-1/TRBV3-2; cdr3_aa: CASGTEAFF; cdr3_nt: TGTGCCAGCGGGACTGAAGCTTTCTTT
j_call: TRBJ2-3; d_call: -; clone_size: -; v_call: TRBV5-6; cdr3_aa: CASSQDYWGSDTQYF; cdr3_nt: TGTGCCAGCAGCCAGGACTATTGGGGATCAGATACGCAGTATTTT
j_call: TRBJ1-5; d_call: -; clone_size: -; v_call: TRBV28; cdr3_aa: CASRKVEVSSNQPQHF; cdr3_nt: TGTGCCAGCAGGAAGGTTGAGGTATCTAGCAATCAGCCCCAGCATTTT
j_call: TRBJ2-7; d_call: -; clone_size: -; v_call: TRBV3-1/TRBV3-2; cdr3_aa: CASSQFTGSEQYF; cdr3_nt: TGTGCCAGCAGCCAATTTACAGGGAGCGAGCAGTACTTC
j_call: TRBJ1-4; d_call: TRBD1; clone_size: -; v_call: TRBV11-2; cdr3_aa: CASSLMGQGRTNEKLFF; cdr3_nt: TGTGCCAGCAGCTTAATGGGACAGGGAAGGACTAATGAAAAACTGTTTTTT
j_call: TRBJ2-2; d_call: TRBD1; clone_size: -; v_call: TRBV9; cdr3_aa: CASSASQGASTGELFF; cdr3_nt: TGTGCCAGCAGCGCCTCACAGGGGGCTTCTACCGGGGAGCTGTTTTTT
j_call: TRBJ2-1; d_call: TRBD2; clone_size: few; v_call: TRBV10-2; cdr3_aa: CASTSISGRGYNEQFF; cdr3_nt: TGCGCCAGCACCTCAATTAGCGGGAGAGGCTACAATGAGCAGTTCTTC
j_call: TRBJ1-6; d_call: -; clone_size: -; v_call: TRBV7-9; cdr3_aa: CASSARSGINNSPLHF; cdr3_nt: TGTGCCAGCAGCGCACGGTCGGGAATTAACAATTCACCCCTCCACTTT
j_call: TRBJ2-7; d_call: -; clone_size: -; v_call: TRBV5-1; cdr3_aa: CASSLPQGSSNEQYF; cdr3_nt: TGCGCCAGCAGCTTGCCCCAGGGTAGTAGCAACGAGCAGTACTTC
j_call: TRBJ1-2; d_call: -; clone_size: once; v_call: TRBV19; cdr3_aa: CASSIGQSNSFGYTF; cdr3_nt: TGTGCCAGTAGTATAGGACAGTCTAATTCCTTCGGCTACACCTTC
j_call: TRBJ2-3; d_call: -; clone_size: -; v_call: TRBV20-1; cdr3_aa: CSASLNTQYF; cdr3_nt: TGCAGTGCTAGTCTTAATACGCAGTATTTT
j_call: TRBJ1-1; d_call: TRBD1; clone_size: -; v_call: TRBV3-1/TRBV3-2; cdr3_aa: CASSRKDRGTEAFF; cdr3_nt: TGTGCCAGCAGCCGCAAGGACAGGGGGACTGAAGCTTTCTTT
j_call: TRBJ1-2; d_call: -; clone_size: -; v_call: TRBV12-3/TRBV12-4; cdr3_aa: CASSLSGVGGYTF; cdr3_nt: TGTGCCAGCAGTTTATCGGGGGTTGGCGGCTACACCTTC
j_call: TRBJ2-7; d_call: -; clone_size: -; v_call: TRBV5-4; cdr3_aa: CASSLEGSGAEQYF; cdr3_nt: TGTGCCAGCAGCTTGGAGGGTAGTGGAGCCGAGCAGTACTTC
j_call: TRBJ2-3; d_call: TRBD2; clone_size: -; v_call: TRBV4-2; cdr3_aa: CASSPLGRTSGRGVSTDTQYF; cdr3_nt: TGTGCCAGCAGCCCGTTGGGGAGGACTAGCGGGAGGGGTGTGAGCACAGATACGCAGTATTTT
j_call: TRBJ2-7; d_call: TRBD1; clone_size: -; v_call: TRBV9; cdr3_aa: CASSVGGGDSYEQYF; cdr3_nt: TGTGCCAGCAGCGTAGGAGGGGGCGACTCCTACGAGCAGTACTTC
j_call: TRBJ2-1; d_call: -; clone_size: -; v_call: TRBV10-3; cdr3_aa: CAISDPRVSDEQFF; cdr3_nt: TGTGCCATCAGTGACCCTAGGGTCAGCGATGAGCAGTTCTTC
j_call: TRBJ1-2; d_call: TRBD1; clone_size: -; v_call: TRBV5-1; cdr3_aa: CASSWTGAGYGYTF; cdr3_nt: TGCGCCAGCAGCTGGACAGGGGCGGGCTATGGCTACACCTTC
j_call: TRBJ2-7; d_call: -; clone_size: -; v_call: TRBV7-2; cdr3_aa: CASSSTYEQYF; cdr3_nt: TGTGCCAGCAGCTCCACTTACGAGCAGTACTTC
j_call: TRBJ2-3; d_call: -; clone_size: once; v_call: TRBV28; cdr3_aa: CASKQGSGVIDTQYF; cdr3_nt: TGTGCCAGCAAGCAAGGGTCAGGGGTAATAGATACGCAGTATTTT
j_call: TRBJ1-1; d_call: -; clone_size: once; v_call: TRBV3-1/TRBV3-2; cdr3_aa: CASSQVQMGNTEAFF; cdr3_nt: TGTGCCAGCAGCCAAGTACAGATGGGGAACACTGAAGCTTTCTTT
j_call: TRBJ2-7; d_call: -; clone_size: -; v_call: TRBV5-4; cdr3_aa: CASSLGQVRNGEQYF; cdr3_nt: TGTGCCAGCAGCTTGGGACAGGTCCGCAACGGCGAGCAGTACTTC
j_call: TRBJ2-1; d_call: TRBD1; clone_size: -; v_call: TRBV19; cdr3_aa: CASRTGGRFTYNEQFF; cdr3_nt: TGTGCCAGTAGAACAGGGGGCCGCTTTACCTACAATGAGCAGTTCTTC
j_call: TRBJ2-7; d_call: -; clone_size: -; v_call: TRBV5-4; cdr3_aa: CASSLDLATEQYF; cdr3_nt: TGTGCCAGCAGCTTGGATCTAGCGACCGAGCAGTACTTC
j_call: TRBJ1-5; d_call: -; clone_size: -; v_call: TRBV6-2/TRBV6-3; cdr3_aa: CASSSSMRAQPQHF; cdr3_nt: TGTGCCAGCAGTTCCTCCATGAGAGCCCAGCCCCAGCATTTT
j_call: TRBJ2-7; d_call: TRBD2; clone_size: -; v_call: TRBV11-2; cdr3_aa: CASSFGGESYEQYF; cdr3_nt: TGTGCCAGCAGCTTTGGGGGGGAGTCCTACGAGCAGTACTTC
j_call: TRBJ1-3; d_call: -; clone_size: -; v_call: TRBV10-3; cdr3_aa: CAISEGRQRNTIYF; cdr3_nt: TGTGCCATCAGTGAAGGCAGGCAGCGAAACACCATATATTTT
j_call: TRBJ2-7; d_call: -; clone_size: -; v_call: TRBV7-2; cdr3_aa: CASSSRQGRTYEQYF; cdr3_nt: TGTGCCAGCAGCTCCCGGCAGGGGCGAACCTACGAGCAGTACTTC
j_call: TRBJ2-7; d_call: -; clone_size: -; v_call: TRBV9; cdr3_aa: CASSVGGSGPYEQYF; cdr3_nt: TGTGCCAGCAGCGTAGGGGGTAGCGGACCCTACGAGCAGTACTTC
j_call: TRBJ2-1; d_call: -; clone_size: -; v_call: TRBV12-5; cdr3_aa: CASGSRYNEQFF; cdr3_nt: TGTGCTAGTGGTTCCCGCTACAATGAGCAGTTCTTC
j_call: TRBJ1-2; d_call: -; clone_size: -; v_call: TRBV7-9; cdr3_aa: CASSPFQGPINYGYTF; cdr3_nt: TGTGCCAGCAGCCCTTTCCAGGGGCCGATTAACTATGGCTACACCTTC
j_call: TRBJ1-5; d_call: -; clone_size: once; v_call: TRBV2; cdr3_aa: CASSEAGTVSQPQHF; cdr3_nt: TGTGCCAGCAGTGAGGCCGGTACAGTCAGTCAGCCCCAGCATTTT
j_call: TRBJ1-2; d_call: -; clone_size: -; v_call: TRBV15; cdr3_aa: CATSALLANYGYTF; cdr3_nt: TGTGCCACCAGCGCCCTCTTGGCTAACTATGGCTACACCTTC
j_call: TRBJ2-3; d_call: -; clone_size: once; v_call: TRBV5-1; cdr3_aa: CASSLDGDTQYF; cdr3_nt: TGCGCCAGCAGCTTGGATGGAGATACGCAGTATTTT
j_call: TRBJ1-5; d_call: -; clone_size: -; v_call: TRBV6-5; cdr3_aa: CASSYSTGPNQPQHF; cdr3_nt: TGTGCCAGCAGTTACTCAACCGGACCCAATCAGCCCCAGCATTTT
j_call: TRBJ1-2; d_call: -; clone_size: -; v_call: TRBV6-5; cdr3_aa: CASRDLGTGEYGYTF; cdr3_nt: TGTGCCAGCAGAGACCTCGGGACGGGAGAGTATGGCTACACCTTC
j_call: TRBJ1-2; d_call: TRBD1; clone_size: -; v_call: TRBV9; cdr3_aa: CASSVLSGTGALGYTF; cdr3_nt: TGTGCCAGCAGCGTACTGTCCGGGACAGGGGCGTTAGGCTACACCTTC
j_call: TRBJ2-2; d_call: -; clone_size: once; v_call: TRBV5-5; cdr3_aa: CASSSLAANTGELFF; cdr3_nt: TGTGCCAGCAGCTCTTTAGCTGCGAACACCGGGGAGCTGTTTTTT
j_call: TRBJ2-5; d_call: -; clone_size: -; v_call: TRBV4-2; cdr3_aa: CASSQERGLAAEETQYF; cdr3_nt: TGTGCCAGCAGCCAAGAGAGGGGGCTAGCGGCCGAAGAGACCCAGTACTTC
j_call: TRBJ1-4; d_call: -; clone_size: -; v_call: TRBV4-2; cdr3_aa: CASSEAALRSEKLFF; cdr3_nt: TGTGCCAGCAGCGAAGCAGCCTTAAGGAGTGAAAAACTGTTTTTT